A single sample is the source of the 16 T cell receptor beta chains below, sequenced in a study of T cell repertoires in cytomegalovirus infection. TCRdb independently ran MiXCR on the reads; one entry per CDR3 protein. The sample includes about 130,000 distinct CDR3 sequences, approximately 9.2% seen only once; the top ten take about a tenth. The sample was PBMCs. These receptors were taken from a human donor in good health (CMV status not recorded). Some clones in this sample may be carry-over from other donors' samples.

This clonotype was counted many times. The chain combines TRBV28 with TRBJ1-1; tentatively, D is TRBD1 (5 bases). Germline loops: CDR1 MDHEN, CDR2 SYDVKM. This CDR3 region has 15 residues. The V gene lost 2 bases and the J gene lost 11 bases, with 21 bases spanning the gap. CDR3 sequence: CASSLGLQVRGRAFF. CDR3 nucleotides: TGTGCCAGCAGTTTAGGACTTCAGGTGAGGGGCCGGGCTTTCTTT.

This clonotype has at least ten counts. V gene TRBV2 combines with J gene TRBJ1-1, with a weak D call TRBD1 (5 bases). This CDR3 region has 15 residues. The V gene's germline CDR1 is SNHLY and CDR2 FYNNEI. Trimming stripped 4 bases from V and 0 bases from J, with 12 bases between. CDR3 residues: CASSVQVKMNTEAFF. In nucleotides, the CDR3 is TGTGCCAGCAGTGTACAGGTTAAGATGAACACTGAAGCTTTCTTT.

Ten or more counts support this clonotype. The rearrangement uses TRBV7-8 and TRBJ1-4; 7 bases agree with TRBD1. V shed 5 bases and J 13 bases; nucleotides not matched to a gene: 7. The CDR3 runs to 12 residues. In germline, CDR1 is SGHVS, CDR2 FQNEAQ. The CDR3 here is CASSMTGMRLFF. The DNA of the CDR3 is TGTGCCAGCAGCATGACAGGGATGAGACTGTTTTTT.

This clonotype was seen at least ten times. The conserved phenylalanine or tryptophan is not found at the CDR3 terminus, so this likely reflects a read error. The limits of the CDR3 on the DNA are not certain, so only TCRdb's listed CDR3 is given. This chain links TRBV6-4 with TRBJ1-4; TRBD1 is the table's D call and was not checked against the DNA. The CDR3 is made up of 13 amino acids, end residues included. Germline V gene data show CDR1 as MRHNA and CDR2 as SNTAGT. The CDR3 loop is CASSDNYDRGDRR.

This clonotype has a count of ten or more. The V and J genes are TRBV25-1 and TRBJ1-1; D is undetermined. CDR3 length: 14 amino acids. The germline V gene encodes CDR1 MGHDK and CDR2 SYGVNS. Trimming removed 4 bases from V and 0 bases from J, with 9 bases in between. The CDR3 DNA is TGTGCCAGCAGTGGTCCCGGGATGAACACTGAAGCTTTCTTT. Translated: CASSGPGMNTEAFF.

V and J are TRBV14 and TRBJ2-3; TRBD2 might be the D (5 bases). Germline V gene data show CDR1 as SGHDN and CDR2 as FVKESK. V lost 2 bases and J 4 bases, leaving 13 bases between the germline ends. This CDR3 contains 15 residues. The CDR3, as DNA: TGTGCCAGCAGCCAATCCGGCGGGTACTCAGATACGCAGTATTTT. It is translated as CASSQSGGYSDTQYF.

This clonotype has ten or more counts. The chain employs TRBV7-2 and TRBJ1-2; 10 bases are shared with TRBD1. The germline V gene has CDR1 SGHTA and CDR2 FQGNSA. The CDR3 loop spans 14 amino acids. V lost 5 bases to trimming and J lost 7 bases; unmatched junction nucleotides: 7. The CDR3 bases are TGTGCCAGCAGCGCCCAGACAGGGGGCCTTGGCTACACCTTC. Protein: CASSAQTGGLGYTF.

At least ten counts were recorded for this clonotype. The chain uses TRBV28 and TRBJ2-7, with 11 bases that match TRBD1. The CDR3 runs to 17 residues. The germline V gene encodes CDR1 MDHEN and CDR2 SYDVKM. V dropped 0 bases and J dropped 2; count of bases not matched to a gene: 6. In nucleotides, the CDR3 is TGTGCCAGCAGTTTATGGGTGCGGACAGGGGGCCCCTACGAGCAGTACTTC. As protein: CASSLWVRTGGPYEQYF. The whole variable domain, remainder taken from reference TRBV28 and TRBJ2-7, is DVKVTQSSRYLVKRTGEKVFLECVQDMDHENMFWYRQDPGLGLRLIYFSYDVKMKEKGDIPEGYSVSREKKERFSLILESASTNQTSMYLCASSLWVRTGGPYEQYFGPGTRLTVT.

This clonotype has just a few counts. The chain has TRBV11-2 and TRBJ1-1; a weak D match, TRBD1 (6 bases). This CDR3 is built from 14 residues. The germline V gene encodes CDR1 SGHAT and CDR2 FQNNGV. V shed 1 base and J shed 5 bases, with 11 bases lying between them. CDR3: CASSLVGGGTEAFF. In DNA, the CDR3 is TGTGCCAGCAGCTTAGTGGGGGGCGGGACTGAAGCTTTCTTT. Variable domain in full (rest from reference TRBV11-2 and TRBJ1-1): EAGVAQSPRYKIIEKRQSVAFWCNPISGHATLYWYQQILGQGPKLLIQFQNNGVVDDSQLPKDRFSAERLKGVDSTLKIQPAKLEDSAVYLCASSLVGGGTEAFFGQGTRLTVV.

This chain links TRBV5-1 with TRBJ1-5; weak D call: TRBD1 (6 bases). The ends were cut back, 2 bases at V and 5 bases at J, with 8 bases in the middle. Germline V gene data show CDR1 as SGHRS and CDR2 as YFSETQ. The CDR3 contains 13 residues. The CDR3 region is CASSFSGDQPQHF. The CDR3 nucleotides read TGCGCCAGCAGCTTTTCAGGGGATCAGCCCCAGCATTTT.

The table lists this clonotype with many counts. The J gene is TRBJ1-2, the V gene TRBV4-2; D is undetermined. The germline V gene encodes CDR1 LGHNA and CDR2 YNFKEQ. Trimming shortened V by 4 bases and J by 6 bases, and 18 bases separated the two germline ends. This CDR3 is 15 amino acids long. CDR3 amino acids: CASSRELGNGNGYTF. In DNA, the CDR3 is TGTGCCAGCAGCCGGGAACTCGGGAACGGGAATGGCTACACCTTC.

Many counts were recorded for this clonotype. The rearrangement joins TRBV7-2 to TRBJ2-6; weak D call: TRBD1 (6 bases). The germline CDR1 and CDR2 sequences are SGHTA and FQGNSA. Deletions cut 7 bases from V and 2 bases from J, with 24 bases between. The CDR3 loop spans 19 amino acids. DNA of the CDR3: TGTGCCAGCACCCAGTCTCAGGGGATATGGGCACCTGGGGCCAACGTCCTGACTTTC. Protein sequence: CASTQSQGIWAPGANVLTF. Full variable domain (outside the CDR3, taken from reference TRBV7-2 and TRBJ2-6): GAGVSQSPSNKVTEKGKDVELRCDPISGHTALYWYRQSLGQGLEFLIYFQGNSAPDKSGLPSDRFSAERTGGSVSTLTIQRTQQEDSAVYLCASTQSQGIWAPGANVLTFGAGSRLTVL.

This clonotype was picked up many times. The genes are TRBV7-2 and TRBJ2-1; 7 bases match TRBD2. CDR3 length: 15 amino acids. J lost 3 bases, V lost 4 bases, and 6 bases had no gene match. Germline V lookup: CDR1 SGHTA, CDR2 FQGNSA. CDR3 in amino acids: CASSSDLADYNEQFF. CDR3 coding DNA: TGTGCCAGCAGCTCGGATCTAGCGGACTACAATGAGCAGTTCTTC. Supplemented by reference TRBV7-2 and TRBJ2-1, the full variable domain reads GAGVSQSPSNKVTEKGKDVELRCDPISGHTALYWYRQSLGQGLEFLIYFQGNSAPDKSGLPSDRFSAERTGGSVSTLTIQRTQQEDSAVYLCASSSDLADYNEQFFGPGTRLTVL.

This clonotype was recorded at least ten times. V usage is TRBV7-2 and J usage is TRBJ2-7; no clear D gene. Germline lookup yields CDR1 SGHTA and CDR2 FQGNSA. The CDR3 has 15 amino acids. V was cut by 1 base and J by 1 base, with 11 bases left in between. The CDR3 DNA sequence: TGTGCCAGCAGCTTAGGAGGCTCTAGGTCCTACGAGCAGTACTTC. Protein: CASSLGGSRSYEQYF.

This clonotype was seen many times. This chain connects TRBV20-1 to TRBJ2-3; 10 bases are a match to TRBD2. V shed 6 bases and J 0 bases; nucleotides not matched to a gene: 6. Germline V gene sequence: CDR1 DFQATT, CDR2 SNEGSKA (reference sequence). The CDR3 is 15 residues long. The CDR3 reads CSALNSGGSTDTQYF. The CDR3, as DNA: TGCAGTGCCTTAAATAGCGGGGGGAGCACAGATACGCAGTATTTT.

This clonotype was observed many times. This chain uses TRBV28 with TRBJ2-6; TRBD1 might be the D (6 bases). This CDR3 comprises 17 residues. Trimming stripped 5 bases from V and 1 base from J, with 15 bases between. Germline assignment: CDR1 MDHEN and CDR2 SYDVKM. This CDR3 reads CASSPRDTPSGANVLTF. CDR3 coding DNA: TGTGCCAGCAGTCCCCGGGACACCCCTTCTGGGGCCAACGTCCTGACTTTC.